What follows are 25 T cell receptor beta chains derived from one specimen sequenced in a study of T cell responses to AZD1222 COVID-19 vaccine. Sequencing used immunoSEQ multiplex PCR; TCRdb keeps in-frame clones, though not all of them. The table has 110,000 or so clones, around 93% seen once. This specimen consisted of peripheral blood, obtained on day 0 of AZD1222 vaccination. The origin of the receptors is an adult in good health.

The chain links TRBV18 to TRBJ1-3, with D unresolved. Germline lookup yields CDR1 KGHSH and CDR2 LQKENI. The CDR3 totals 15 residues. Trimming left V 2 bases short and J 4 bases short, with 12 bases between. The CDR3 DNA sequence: TGTGCCAGCTCACCAGACCGGGCGTCGGGAAACACCATATATTTT. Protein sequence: CASSPDRASGNTIYF.

The CDR3 DNA reads as TGTGCCAGCAGGCTATCTGGTTCCGCCTACGAGCAGTACTTC. Translation: CASRLSGSAYEQYF. The J gene is TRBJ2-7, the V gene TRBV28; D is uncertain. Trimming removed 6 bases at V and 2 bases at J, with 14 bases between. CDR1 and CDR2 (germline): MDHEN, SYDVKM. This CDR3 has 14 amino acids. The full variable domain, completed using reference TRBV28 and TRBJ2-7, is DVKVTQSSRYLVKRTGEKVFLECVQDMDHENMFWYRQDPGLGLRLIYFSYDVKMKEKGDIPEGYSVSREKKERFSLILESASTNQTSMYLCASRLSGSAYEQYFGPGTRLTVT.

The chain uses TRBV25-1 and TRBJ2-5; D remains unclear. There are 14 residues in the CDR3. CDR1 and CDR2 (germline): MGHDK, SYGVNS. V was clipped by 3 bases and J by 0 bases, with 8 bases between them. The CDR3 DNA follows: TGTGCCAGCAGTGAGTACATCTACCAAGAGACCCAGTACTTC. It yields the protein CASSEYIYQETQYF.

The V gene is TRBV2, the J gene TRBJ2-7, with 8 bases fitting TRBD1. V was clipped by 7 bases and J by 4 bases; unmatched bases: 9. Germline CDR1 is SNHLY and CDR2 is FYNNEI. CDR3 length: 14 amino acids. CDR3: CASKSDRGSYEQYF. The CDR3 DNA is TGTGCCAGCAAATCTGACAGGGGAAGTTACGAGCAGTACTTC.

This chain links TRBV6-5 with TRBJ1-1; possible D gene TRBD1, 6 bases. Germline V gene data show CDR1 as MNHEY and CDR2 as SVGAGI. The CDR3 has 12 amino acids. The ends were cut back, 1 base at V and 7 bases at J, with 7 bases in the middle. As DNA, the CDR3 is TGTGCCAGCAGTTACTTGGACAGTGAAGCTTTCTTT. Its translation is CASSYLDSEAFF.

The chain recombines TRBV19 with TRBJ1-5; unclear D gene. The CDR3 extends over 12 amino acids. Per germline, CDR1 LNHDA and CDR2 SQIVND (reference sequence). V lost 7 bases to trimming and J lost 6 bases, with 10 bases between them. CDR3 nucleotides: TGTGCCAGTACGAATCTCCGTCAGCCCCAGCATTTT. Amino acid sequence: CASTNLRQPQHF.

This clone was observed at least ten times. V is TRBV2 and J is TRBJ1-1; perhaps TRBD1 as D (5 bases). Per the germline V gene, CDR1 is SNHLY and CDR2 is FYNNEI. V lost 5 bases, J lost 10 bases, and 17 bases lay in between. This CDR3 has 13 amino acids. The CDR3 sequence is CASSTGTDVGAFF. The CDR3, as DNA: TGTGCCAGCAGTACCGGGACCGACGTTGGAGCTTTCTTT.

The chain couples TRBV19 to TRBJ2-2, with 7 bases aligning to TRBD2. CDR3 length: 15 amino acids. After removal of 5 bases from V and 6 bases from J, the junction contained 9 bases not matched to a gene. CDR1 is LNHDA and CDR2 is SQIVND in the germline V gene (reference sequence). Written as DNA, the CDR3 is TGTGCCAGTAGTGCCACTAGCGCTCCCCCCGGGGAGCTGTTTTTT. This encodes CASSATSAPPGELFF.

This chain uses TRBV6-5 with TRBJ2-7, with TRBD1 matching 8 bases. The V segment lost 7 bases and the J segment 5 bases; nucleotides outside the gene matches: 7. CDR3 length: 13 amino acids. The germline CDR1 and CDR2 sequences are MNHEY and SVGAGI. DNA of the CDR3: TGTGCCAGCAAAGGACAGGGAAAGAACGAGCAGTACTTC. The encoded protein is CASKGQGKNEQYF.

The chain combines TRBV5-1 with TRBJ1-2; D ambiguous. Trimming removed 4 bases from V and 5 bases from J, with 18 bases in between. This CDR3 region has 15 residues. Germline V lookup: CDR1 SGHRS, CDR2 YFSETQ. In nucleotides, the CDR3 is TGCGCCAGCAGCACCGCAGGCAACGCGGGATATGGCTACACCTTC. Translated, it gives CASSTAGNAGYGYTF.

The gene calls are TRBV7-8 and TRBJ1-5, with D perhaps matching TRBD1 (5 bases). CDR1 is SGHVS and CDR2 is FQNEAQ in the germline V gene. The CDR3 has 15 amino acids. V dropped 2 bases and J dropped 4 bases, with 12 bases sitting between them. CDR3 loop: CASSLFREMNQPQHF. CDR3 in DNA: TGTGCCAGCAGCTTATTCAGGGAAATGAATCAGCCCCAGCATTTT.

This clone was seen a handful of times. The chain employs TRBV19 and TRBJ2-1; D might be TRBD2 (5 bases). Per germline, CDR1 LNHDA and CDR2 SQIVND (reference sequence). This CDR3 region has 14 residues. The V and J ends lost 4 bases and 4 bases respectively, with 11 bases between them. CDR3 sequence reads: CASSTGNLYNEQFF. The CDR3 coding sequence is TGTGCCAGTAGTACGGGGAACCTTTACAATGAGCAGTTCTTC.

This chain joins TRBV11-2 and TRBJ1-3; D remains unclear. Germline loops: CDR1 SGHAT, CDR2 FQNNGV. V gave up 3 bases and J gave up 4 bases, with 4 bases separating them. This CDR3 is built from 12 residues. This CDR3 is CASSLYGNTIYF. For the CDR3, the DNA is TGTGCCAGCAGCTTGTACGGAAACACCATATATTTT. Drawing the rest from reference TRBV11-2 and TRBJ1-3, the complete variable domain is EAGVAQSPRYKIIEKRQSVAFWCNPISGHATLYWYQQILGQGPKLLIQFQNNGVVDDSQLPKDRFSAERLKGVDSTLKIQPAKLEDSAVYLCASSLYGNTIYFGEGSWLTVV.

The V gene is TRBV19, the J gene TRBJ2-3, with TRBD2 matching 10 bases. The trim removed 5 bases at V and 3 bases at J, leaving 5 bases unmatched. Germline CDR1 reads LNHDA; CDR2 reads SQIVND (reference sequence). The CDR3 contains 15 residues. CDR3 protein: CASSQLAGRTDTQYF. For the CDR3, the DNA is TGTGCCAGTAGTCAACTAGCGGGGCGAACAGATACGCAGTATTTT.

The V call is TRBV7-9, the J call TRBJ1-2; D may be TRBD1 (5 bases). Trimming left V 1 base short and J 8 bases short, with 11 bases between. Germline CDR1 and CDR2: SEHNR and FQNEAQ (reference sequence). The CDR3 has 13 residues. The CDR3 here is CASSLGRESGYTF. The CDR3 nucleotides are TGTGCCAGCAGCTTAGGCAGGGAATCCGGCTACACCTTC.

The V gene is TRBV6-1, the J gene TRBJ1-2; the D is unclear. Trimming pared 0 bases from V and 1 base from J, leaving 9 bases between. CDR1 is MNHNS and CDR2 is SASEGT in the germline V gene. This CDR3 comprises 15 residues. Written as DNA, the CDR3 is TGTGCCAGCAGTGAAGCGCTTCCGATTAACTATGGCTACACCTTC. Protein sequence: CASSEALPINYGYTF.

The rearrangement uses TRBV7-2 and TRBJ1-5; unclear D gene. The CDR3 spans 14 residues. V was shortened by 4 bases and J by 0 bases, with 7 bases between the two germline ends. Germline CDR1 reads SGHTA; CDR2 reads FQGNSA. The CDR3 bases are TGTGCCAGCAGCTACCTTAATAGCAATCAGCCCCAGCATTTT. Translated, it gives CASSYLNSNQPQHF.

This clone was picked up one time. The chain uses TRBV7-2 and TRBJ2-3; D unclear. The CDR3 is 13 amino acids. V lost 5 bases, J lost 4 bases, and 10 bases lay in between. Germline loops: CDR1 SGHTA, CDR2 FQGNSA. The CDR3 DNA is TGTGCCAGCAGCCCCATTTTTGCAGATACGCAGTATTTT. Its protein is CASSPIFADTQYF.

CDR3 protein: CASSYGGGLIYGYTF. The DNA of the CDR3 is TGTGCCAGCAGTTACGGGGGAGGTTTAATCTATGGCTACACCTTC. This chain uses TRBV6-5 with TRBJ1-2; perhaps TRBD1 as D (5 bases). The V gene's germline CDR1 is MNHEY and CDR2 SVGAGI. The CDR3 is made up of 15 amino acids. V was cut by 2 bases and J by 4 bases, with 14 bases left in between.

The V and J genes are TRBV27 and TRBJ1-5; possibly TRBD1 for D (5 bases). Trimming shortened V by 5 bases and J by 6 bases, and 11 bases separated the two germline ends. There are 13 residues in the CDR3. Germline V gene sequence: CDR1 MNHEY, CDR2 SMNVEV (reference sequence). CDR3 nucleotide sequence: TGTGCCAGCAGTCAGGGAATAAGTCAGCCCCAGCATTTT. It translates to CASSQGISQPQHF.

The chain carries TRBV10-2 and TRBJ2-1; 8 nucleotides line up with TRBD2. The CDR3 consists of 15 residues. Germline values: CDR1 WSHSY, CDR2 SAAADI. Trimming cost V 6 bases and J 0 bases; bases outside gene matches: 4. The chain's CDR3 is CASSGGTSSYNEQFF. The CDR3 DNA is TGCGCCAGCAGCGGCGGGACTAGCTCCTACAATGAGCAGTTCTTC.

The CDR3 loop is CASRSDRGHEQYF. CDR3 sequence (DNA): TGTGCCAGCAGGTCGGACAGGGGACACGAGCAGTACTTC. The chain recombines TRBV6-5 with TRBJ2-7, with 9 bases matching TRBD1. V shed 6 bases and J 5 bases; nucleotides not matched to a gene: 5. This CDR3 has 13 amino acids. In germline, CDR1 is MNHEY, CDR2 SVGAGI.

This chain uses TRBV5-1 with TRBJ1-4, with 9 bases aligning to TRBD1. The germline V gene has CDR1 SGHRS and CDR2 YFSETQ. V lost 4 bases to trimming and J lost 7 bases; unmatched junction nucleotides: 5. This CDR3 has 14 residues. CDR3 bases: TGCGCCAGCAGCCCTGGGGACAGGGCTGAAAAACTGTTTTTT. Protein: CASSPGDRAEKLFF.

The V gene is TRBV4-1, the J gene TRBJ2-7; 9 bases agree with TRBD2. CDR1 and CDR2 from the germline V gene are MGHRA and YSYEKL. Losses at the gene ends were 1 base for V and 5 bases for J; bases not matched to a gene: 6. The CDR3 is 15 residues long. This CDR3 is CASSQGWTSADEQYF. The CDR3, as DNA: TGCGCCAGCAGCCAAGGGTGGACTAGCGCCGACGAGCAGTACTTC.

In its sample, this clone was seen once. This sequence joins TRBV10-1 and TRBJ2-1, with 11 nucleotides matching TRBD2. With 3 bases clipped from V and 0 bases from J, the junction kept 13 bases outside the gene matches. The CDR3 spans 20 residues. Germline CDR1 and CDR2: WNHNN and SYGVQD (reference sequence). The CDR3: CASSDLWGLAAPSSYNEQFF. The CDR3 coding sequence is TGCGCCAGCAGTGATTTGTGGGGACTAGCGGCGCCGAGCTCCTACAATGAGCAGTTCTTC.